This TCR beta chain was documented in a study of cytomegalovirus exposure and HLA in healthy donors. A note on this clone: Antigen: not known.

Whole-study findings and limits: Most TCRs appeared rarely, but some public TCRs recurred in many donors.

V gave up 3 bases and J gave up 3 bases; unmatched junction bases: 9. The V gene's germline CDR1 is SGHTA and CDR2 FQGNSA. This CDR3 contains 17 residues. In the PCR, 60 Vbeta and 13 Jbeta primers were used. Sequencing used immunoSEQ multiplex PCR; TCRdb keeps in-frame clones, though not all of them. This table holds fewer than 200,000 clones, 80% found once. The chain has TRBV7-2 and TRBJ1-3, with TRBD1 matching 9 bases. The sequenced sample was PBMCs. The receptor was derived from a man aged 30-40 years in good health and CMV-seronegative. CDR3 in amino acids: CASSLSSGTGSGNTIYF. The CDR3, as DNA: TGTGCCAGCAGCTTGTCTAGTGGGACAGGGAGTGGAAACACCATATATTTT.